This section outlines one TCR beta chain sequence together with its context. Only one count was recorded for this clonotype. Its antigen has not been determined. A much larger clone differs from this one at a single base, so this may be a read error. The record originates from a study of blood T cells in healthy people across ages (dated by TCRdb to between 2015 and 2016). Concerning the study at large: Template switching captured roughly one uniquely barcoded TCR beta cDNA molecule per two T cells in model experiments. The study analyzed two additional independent replicas of 1 million unique cDNA reads from the same blood draw for two donors, one aged 18 to 29 and one aged 80 or older. Donors of different ages were randomly distributed across sequencing lanes to avoid experimental bias. Four age groups were formed from the donors: young (average 16 years), middle-aged (approximately 40), aged (under 70) and long-lived (roughly 81). The study measured age-related changes in TCR beta repertoire diversity using deep sequencing normalized with unique cDNA molecular identifiers. Paper-wide results and their limitations: Since profiling was done on bulk unsorted PBMCs, naive and antigen-experienced compartments could not be conclusively compared. There was a strong correlation between observed TCR beta diversity and the percentage of naive T cells measured by flow cytometry. Estimates of total diversity based on one million sequenced T cells were considered lower bounds and underestimates. Donor CMV infection status was unknown, potentially confounding age-related changes in expanded clonotypes. As age increased, observed TCR beta diversity per million T cells dropped in a roughly linear way, and a significant reduction was already evident by age about 40. Compared with the aged group, more naive CD4+ T cells, fewer expanded clones and increased TCR diversity were shown by the long-lived group, suggesting age selection.

Counted from cysteine to phenylalanine, this CDR3 has 13 amino acids. Left in the record is the CDR3 DNA by itself, 39 bases read in frame from the first base. From the germline V gene, CDR1 is SGHTA and CDR2 is FQGNSA. To prepare the library, 5' RACE was applied. The instrument was an Illumina HiSeq 2500. A second roughly 6 to 11 cycle PCR used a sample-barcoded 5' primer and a J-beta primer mix. A unique molecular identifier was introduced onto each TCR beta cDNA molecule by a template-switch 5' adaptor carrying 12 random nucleotides. Each sample yielded at least 2.5 million CDR3-containing paired-end reads. All of the RNA was converted into first-strand cDNA using the Mint cDNA synthesis kit, with a TRBC-specific oligonucleotide serving as the primer. Following uracil-DNA glycosylase treatment, all cDNA underwent a first 18-cycle PCR with the universal primers M1SS and BC2_uni_R. Concerning the study's data processing: For normalization, 1 million high-quality reads were randomly selected from each sample, with every read carrying a distinct molecular identifier. Reads sharing molecular identifiers were discarded rather than binned into consensus sequences. MiTCR, with a Q25 quality threshold and the strictest error-elimination algorithm, was used for CDR3 identification, clonotype clustering and error correction. A nonparametric unseen species model with Euler transformation was used to estimate lower-bound total TCR beta diversity. Clones were called with MiXCR by TCRdb after fastp trimmed the public reads at Q25, and only in-frame beta chains were retained. Identical CDR3 proteins give one entry, which carries the most common genes and DNA. The V and J calls come from TCRdb's annotation, not from the publication. The sample table records about 730,000 distinct CDR3 sequences; 43% of these occur just once. Around 20% of the sample comes from the top ten.

The 39 donors, aged about 6 to 95 years, were systemically healthy Caucasian individuals from Russia. Each donor gave approximately 10 milliliters of peripheral blood, collected into EDTA-treated Vacutainer tubes. Ficoll-Paque density-gradient centrifugation was used to isolate PBMCs, with at least 7 million obtained per sample. Total RNA, at least 5 micrograms per sample, was extracted from PBMCs with Trizol reagent. For every donor, an aliquot of PBMCs went through flow cytometry to measure the percentages of naive CD45RAhigh/CD27high T cells. Recombination joined TRBV7-2 with TRBJ1-5; a tentative D match to TRBD1 spans 6 bases. Sequenced material: blood. This clonotype originated in a woman aged 55-69 years in good health. The encoded CDR3 is CARSFRGNQPQHF. Read as DNA, the sequence is TGTGCCCGCAGCTTCAGGGGAAATCAGCCCCAGCATTTT.